In this sample, the clone carrying this T cell receptor beta chain turned up a few times. Its specificity is not known. Measured with immunoSEQ multiplex PCR; TCRdb has only the in-frame clones, and not every one. The table includes more than 100,000 clones, over 75% detected once. The data were obtained in a study of T cell responses to AZD1222 COVID-19 vaccine. The CDR3 consists of 14 residues. Germline V lookup: CDR1 SNHLY, CDR2 FYNNEI. Trimming cost V 8 bases and J 0 bases, with 13 bases left between them. Study-wide findings and caveats: White British people made up most donors, females outnumbered males, and clonal diversity was possibly underestimated. Sampled repertoires all dated from after the peak T cell response.

The sequence was collected from an adult who received the MenACWY meningococcal vaccine as a control. The sequences come from peripheral blood, collected 28 days after the second dose of the MenACWY control vaccine. The chain combines TRBV2 with TRBJ1-1, with a tentative D call TRBD1 (6 bases). The CDR3 region has the DNA TGTGCCAGCCGAAGTTGGACAGTGAACACTGAAGCTTTCTTT. Translating it yields CASRSWTVNTEAFF.